These T cell receptor beta chains were read from a single sample in a study of blood T cell repertoires in COVID-19. Clones were sequenced by immunoSEQ multiplex PCR, and TCRdb holds only the in-frame ones, with some missing. The profile shows around 110,000 clones, roughly four fifths of them singletons. Sequencing was performed on peripheral blood. The receptors come from a man between 65 and 85 years old with active or convalescent COVID-19. Each CDR3 is given without its conserved first and last residue. The order of the fields is J gene, V gene, CDR3 protein.

>TRBJ2-3|TRBV6-5
ASTSHTDTQY
>TRBJ2-3|TRBV18
ASSFRSQDTQY
>TRBJ2-7|TRBV5-4
ASSTGTSGRTYEQY
>TRBJ1-2|TRBV3-1/TRBV3-2
ASSPWDRTNYGYT
>TRBJ1-2|TRBV18
ASSPQGQGARWGYT
>TRBJ1-1|TRBV10-3
AITLGQANTEAF
>TRBJ1-1|TRBV18
ASSPIQGAANTEAF
>TRBJ1-5|TRBV7-8
ASSLVQGISNQPQH
>TRBJ1-6|TRBV11-3
ASSLERVNSPLH
>TRBJ2-6|TRBV7-3
ASSLTGATGANVLT
>TRBJ1-1|TRBV18
ASSRRGDPNTEAF
>TRBJ2-5|TRBV29-1
SVARRETQY
>TRBJ2-1|TRBV19
ASSISVHSYNEQF
>TRBJ1-1|TRBV28
ASRSRTGRGISTEAF